The rows below give T cell receptor beta chains drawn from one sample of a study of tumor and adjacent non-tumor tissue in lung cancer. One entry per CDR3 protein, called by TCRdb with MiXCR from the multiplex PCR reads. The profile shows about 60,000 distinct CDR3 sequences, around two thirds of them singletons. The sequencing input was distant non-tumor lung tissue. All receptors come from a man in his 70s with non-small cell lung cancer. The CDR3 runs from the conserved cysteine through the conserved F or W. D genes are given only for firm matches. Clone size is stated in some rows and not others, as once, few, many or a class when expanded.

>TRBV29-1|many|15|-|TRBJ2-3
CSVEFLEEGVDTQYF
TGCAGCGTTGAATTTCTCGAGGAGGGAGTAGATACGCAGTATTTT
>TRBV4-1|-|13|-|TRBJ2-4
CDSGQMIQSIQYF
TGCGACAGCGGCCAAATGATCCAAAGCATTCAGTACTTC
>TRBV28|-|14|-|TRBJ2-3
CANSLMRETDTHYF
TGTGCCAACAGTTTAATGAGAGAGACAGATACGCATTATTTT
>TRBV30|many|14|-|TRBJ2-5
CAWRPLGAGETQYF
TGTGCCTGGCGCCCGTTAGGAGCGGGAGAGACCCAGTACTTC
>TRBV13|once|12|-|TRBJ2-3
CATSLGRGTQYF
TGTGCCACCAGCTTAGGTCGGGGTACGCAGTATTTT
>TRBV20-1|-|14|-|TRBJ2-3
CSAQIAMDTDTQYF
TGCAGTGCCCAGATAGCGATGGACACAGATACACAGTATTTT
>TRBV11-2|-|13|-|TRBJ2-2
CASSPQGIGELFF
TGTGCTAGCAGTCCGCAGGGGATCGGGGAGCTGTTTTTT
>TRBV6-5|-|13|-|TRBJ2-5
CASSRGTKGIQYF
TGTGCCAGCAGCAGGGGCACAAAGGGGATCCAGTACTTC
>TRBV28|-|16|TRBD2|TRBJ2-5
CASSLSASGAQETQYF
TGTGCCAGCAGTTTATCGGCTAGCGGGGCCCAAGAGACCCAGTACTTC
>TRBV6-5|-|15|-|TRBJ2-3
CASSYTLSGVDTQYF
TGTGCCAGCAGTTATACCCTTTCAGGGGTAGATACGCAGTATTTT
>TRBV29-1|many|14|-|TRBJ2-3
CSVDGTGFTDTQYF
TGCAGCGTTGACGGGACGGGCTTCACAGATACGCAGTATTTT
>TRBV28|-|17|-|TRBJ2-7
CASWPFSGQGARHEQYF
TGTGCCAGCTGGCCCTTTAGCGGGCAGGGGGCTAGACACGAGCAGTACTTC
>TRBV11-2|many|17|-|TRBJ2-4
CASSLDGSLLAKNIQYF
TGTGCCAGCAGCTTAGATGGCAGTTTACTAGCCAAAAACATTCAGTACTTC
>TRBV6-1|many|15|TRBD1|TRBJ2-3
CASTRTGGTTDTQYF
TGTGCCAGCACGAGGACAGGGGGGACGACAGATACGCAGTATTTT
>TRBV11-2|-|16|-|TRBJ2-2
CASSLLGSRYTEELFF
TGTGCCAGCAGCTTATTAGGGTCGAGATACACCGAGGAGCTGTTTTTT
>TRBV6-1|-|15|TRBD1|TRBJ2-2
CASWPRGLGPGELFF
TGTGCCAGCTGGCCCAGGGGGCTGGGCCCCGGGGAGCTGTTTTTT
>TRBV11-2|few|13|-|TRBJ2-2
CASSPQGTGELPF
TGTGCCAGCAGTCCACAAGGGACCGGGGAGCTGCCTTTT
>TRBV28|-|12|-|TRBJ2-1
CASNTWVGEQFF
TGTGCCAGCAACACATGGGTAGGTGAGCAGTTCTTC
>TRBV30|few|14|TRBD2|TRBJ2-3
CAWTAGGSTDTQYF
TGTGCCTGGACAGCGGGGGGAAGCACAGATACGCAGTATTTT
>TRBV4-1|many|17|TRBD2|TRBJ2-2
CASSQEGGGANTGELFF
TGCGCCAGCAGCCAAGAGGGGGGAGGGGCGAACACCGGGGAGCTGTTTTTT
>TRBV2|-|9|-|TRBJ1-5
CANIGRQHF
TGTGCCAACATTGGGCGCCAGCATTTT
>TRBV11-3|-|16|TRBD2|TRBJ2-3
CASSPQTSGSPDTQYF
TGTGCCAGCAGCCCGCAGACTAGCGGGAGCCCGGATACGCAGTATTTT
>TRBV18|-|15|TRBD1|TRBJ2-7
CASSPIGTGRSEQYF
TGTGCCAGCTCACCAATAGGGACAGGGCGATCCGAGCAGTACTTC
>TRBV5-8|few|14|TRBD1|TRBJ2-5
CASRDRTGGKTQYF
TGTGCCAGCAGAGATAGGACAGGGGGAAAGACCCAGTACTTC
>TRBV6-6|-|14|TRBD1|TRBJ1-3
CASSMDRRSSTIYF
TGCGCCAGCAGCATGGACAGGCGGAGTTCTACCATATATTTT
>TRBV29-1|many|16|TRBD2|TRBJ2-1
CSAGLAGGFSYNEQFF
TGCAGCGCCGGACTAGCGGGGGGTTTCTCCTACAATGAGCAGTTCTTC
>TRBV10-3|-|13|-|TRBJ1-1
CAIGPGSDTEAFF
TGTGCCATCGGCCCCGGGTCGGACACCGAAGCTTTCTTT
>TRBV6-1|-|15|-|TRBJ1-5
CASSALVNSNQLQHF
TGTGCCAGCAGTGCCTTGGTGAATAGCAATCAGCTCCAGCATTTT
>TRBV6-2/TRBV6-3|many|15|TRBD1|TRBJ2-7
CASNTPGQGSYEQYF
TGTGCCAGCAACACTCCGGGACAGGGTTCGTACGAGCAGTACTTC
>TRBV12-3/TRBV12-4|-|16|-|TRBJ2-5
CATPPLLTSGGETQYF
TGTGCCACCCCACCCTTGCTGACCAGCGGAGGAGAGACCCAGTACTTC
>TRBV29-1|-|16|-|TRBJ2-2
CSAKTLVGPNTGELLF
TGCAGCGCCAAGACCCTAGTGGGCCCGAACACCGGGGAGCTGCTTTTT
>TRBV5-1|-|14|TRBD2|TRBJ2-5
CASSLASGKETQYF
TGCGCCAGCAGCCTAGCTAGCGGGAAAGAGACCCAGTACTTC
>TRBV11-2|-|15|-|TRBJ2-4
CASSHQGLWENNQYF
TGTGCCAGCAGCCACCAGGGGTTGTGGGAAAACAATCAGTACTTC
>TRBV11-2|-|15|-|TRBJ1-1
CTSSPRPQRVAEAFF
TGTACCAGCAGCCCGAGACCCCAGCGTGTAGCTGAAGCTTTCTTC
>TRBV28|-|15|-|TRBJ2-5
CASSSDEVQQETQYF
TGTGCCAGCAGTAGCGATGAGGTCCAGCAAGAGACCCAGTACTTC
>TRBV6-1|once|16|-|TRBJ2-3
CASTERDSGVVDMQYF
TGTGCCAGCACCGAAAGGGATTCGGGAGTGGTAGATATGCAGTATTTT
>TRBV6-6|many|14|-|TRBJ1-4
CATGDVATNEKLFF
TGTGCCACCGGGGACGTCGCAACTAATGAAAAACTGTTTTTT
>TRBV11-3|-|15|TRBD2|TRBJ2-1
CASSLLAGAHNVQFF
TGTGCCAGCAGCTTACTAGCGGGGGCTCACAATGTACAGTTCTTC
>TRBV28|-|14|-|TRBJ1-5
CASTPSLSRQPHHF
TGTGCCAGCACTCCATCCCTTTCCCGTCAGCCCCACCATTTT
>TRBV11-1|-|15|TRBD2|TRBJ2-7
CTSSEHRGGSYEQYF
TGTACCAGCAGCGAACATCGCGGGGGATCCTACGAGCAGTACTTC
>TRBV11-2|few|15|-|TRBJ2-3
CASSSEGVPTDTQYF
TGTGCCAGCAGCTCAGAAGGGGTCCCCACAGATACGCAGTATTTT
>TRBV29-1|-|13|-|TRBJ2-1
CSVVAGVNNEHFF
TGCAGCGTTGTAGCAGGAGTTAACAACGAGCACTTCTTC
>TRBV4-1|many|15|-|TRBJ1-1
CASSQSEGRGTEAFF
TGCGCCAGCAGCCAGTCAGAGGGGAGGGGAACTGAAGCTTTCTTT
>TRBV12-3/TRBV12-4|-|13|-|TRBJ2-5
CASSRWYQETQYF
TGTGCCAGCAGCAGGTGGTACCAAGAGACCCAATACTTC
>TRBV29-1|once|16|TRBD1|TRBJ2-3
CSVDLEDRLWTDTQYF
TGCAGTGTTGACCTCGAGGACAGGCTTTGGACAGATACGCAGTATTTT
>TRBV20-1|-|15|-|TRBJ2-4
CSDRAPSVAKNIQYF
TGCAGTGATAGAGCCCCCAGCGTAGCCAAAAACATTCAGTACTTC
>TRBV12-3/TRBV12-4|-|15|TRBD1|TRBJ1-2
CASSFKGGARYGYTF
TGTGCCAGCAGTTTCAAAGGGGGCGCGAGGTATGGGTACACCTTC
>TRBV29-1|many|13|TRBD1|TRBJ1-1
CSVAGQGAPEAFF
TGCAGCGTTGCGGGACAGGGAGCTCCTGAAGCTTTCTTT
>TRBV6-5|once|14|-|TRBJ2-2
CARTGTSVTGELFF
TGTGCCAGAACCGGGACCAGCGTCACCGGGGAGCTGTTTTTT
>TRBV11-2|-|16|-|TRBJ1-1
CASSSPIPDWVSEAFF
TGTGCCAGCAGCTCACCCATTCCTGACTGGGTCTCTGAAGCTTTCTTT
>TRBV5-6|-|14|-|TRBJ1-4
CASSLKAGRDKLFF
TGTGCCAGCAGCTTGAAGGCAGGGCGGGATAAACTGTTTTTT
>TRBV10-2|few|18|TRBD2|TRBJ2-1
CASSEPSGGRSSYNEQLF
TGCGCCAGCAGTGAGCCTAGCGGGGGCCGAAGCTCCTACAATGAGCAGCTCTTC
>TRBV20-1|-|14|-|TRBJ2-3
CSATWHGATDTQYF
TGCAGTGCTACCTGGCATGGGGCGACAGATACGCAGTATTTT
>TRBV29-1|-|12|TRBD1|TRBJ1-5
CSGQGGDQPQHF
TGCAGCGGACAGGGGGGCGATCAGCCCCAGCATTTT